A single sample gave rise to the 26 T cell receptor beta chains below, sequenced in a study of T cells in Graves' hyperthyroidism and ophthalmopathy. RNA transcripts served as the template for amplifying TCR beta CDR3 regions. An initial round of RT-PCR targeting the TCR CDR3 relied on the HTBI primer set. Using its own MiXCR run on the multiplex PCR reads, TCRdb lists one record per CDR3 protein. The sample shows roughly 380,000 distinct CDR3 sequences, roughly 13% of them seen only once. Sequenced sample: blood. The receptors stem from a woman aged 55-75 years with Graves' hyperthyroidism.

This clonotype was seen at least ten times. The chain combines TRBV30 with TRBJ2-1; 8 positions agree with TRBD1. Trimming removed 3 bases from V and 10 bases from J; junction bases left unmatched: 5. Germline loops: CDR1 GTSNPN, CDR2 SVGIG (reference sequence). The CDR3 consists of 12 residues. The CDR3 bases are TGTGCCTGGAGCAAGTCAGGGGGCGAGCAGTTCTTC. Its translation: CAWSKSGGEQFF.

In its sample, this clonotype was seen many times. The chain employs TRBV20-1 and TRBJ1-2, with D maybe TRBD1 (5 bases). V gave up 1 base and J gave up 0 bases, with 18 bases separating them. The germline V gene has CDR1 DFQATT and CDR2 SNEGSKA (reference sequence). The CDR3 contains 17 residues. CDR3 loop: CSARAIWGVGSNYGYTF. DNA of the CDR3: TGCAGTGCTAGAGCAATTTGGGGCGTGGGGTCTAACTATGGCTACACCTTC.

This clonotype has ten or more counts. This chain uses TRBV20-1 with TRBJ2-1; D is undetermined. V was pared by 0 bases and J by 0 bases, with 9 bases between. The germline V gene has CDR1 DFQATT and CDR2 SNEGSKA (reference sequence). CDR3 size: 15 residues. In DNA, the CDR3 is TGCAGTGCTAGAGATCCCTGGAGCTCCTACAATGAGCAGTTCTTC. Its protein product is CSARDPWSSYNEQFF.

This clonotype appeared many times. The rearrangement links TRBV7-9 to TRBJ2-7; TRBD1 matches at 9 bases. Germline V gene sequence: CDR1 SEHNR, CDR2 FQNEAQ (reference sequence). CDR3 length: 18 residues. Unmatched junction bases numbered 15, after V lost 5 bases and J lost 1 base. The CDR3 bases are TGTGCCAGCAGCCCCGACCAAACCGACAGGGGGACGTCCTACGAGCAGTACTTC. Amino acid sequence: CASSPDQTDRGTSYEQYF.

This clonotype has ten or more counts. V gene TRBV2 combines with J gene TRBJ2-5; perhaps TRBD2 as D (6 bases). The CDR3 consists of 14 residues. Trimming removed 4 bases at V and 1 base at J, with 10 bases between. Looked up from germline, CDR1 is SNHLY and CDR2 is FYNNEI. The CDR3 is CASSGRLGQETQYF. Here the CDR3 DNA reads TGTGCCAGCAGTGGACGACTAGGCCAAGAGACCCAGTACTTC.

This clonotype was observed at least ten times. The chain couples TRBV5-8 to TRBJ2-1, with D tentatively TRBD1 (5 bases). Germline loops: CDR1 SGHTS, CDR2 YDEGEE. V lost 0 bases and J 4 bases, leaving 11 bases between the germline ends. The length of the CDR3 is 15 residues. The CDR3 nucleotides read TGTGCCAGCAGCTTGGGACTCGACAGATACAATGAGCAGTTCTTC. It specifies CASSLGLDRYNEQFF.

This clonotype was recorded many times. V is TRBV7-3 and J is TRBJ2-5, with 10 bases identical to TRBD2. This CDR3 comprises 15 residues. V gave up 2 bases and J gave up 4 bases; unmatched junction bases: 4. The germline V gene encodes CDR1 SGHTA and CDR2 FQGTGA. CDR3 in amino acids: CASSLASGSGETQYF. The DNA for the CDR3 is TGTGCCAGCAGCTTAGCTAGCGGGAGCGGAGAGACCCAGTACTTC.

The genes are TRBV20-1 and TRBJ2-5; 12 bases agree with TRBD2. Germline CDR1 DFQATT, CDR2 SNEGSKA (reference sequence). This CDR3 is 17 amino acids long. V lost 6 bases, J lost 4 bases, and 15 bases stayed unmatched. CDR3 amino acids: CSAPPLGRTSGTETQYF. CDR3 nucleotides: TGCAGTGCACCTCCTCTGGGTCGGACTAGCGGGACAGAGACCCAGTACTTC.

This clonotype was seen at least ten times. This rearrangement joins TRBV10-3 to TRBJ1-2, with TRBD1 identical over 11 bases. CDR3 length equals 17 residues. Germline V gene data show CDR1 as ENHRY and CDR2 as SYGVKD. Trimming removed 11 bases from V and 1 base from J; junction bases left unmatched: 15. The CDR3 coding sequence is TGTGCCCCTTGCCCCCCGGGACAGGGGGTCAGTAACTATGGCTACACCTTC. Translation gives CAPCPPGQGVSNYGYTF.

This clonotype was counted only a few times. The V and J genes are TRBV29-1 and TRBJ1-1; TRBD1 is a possible D gene (5 bases). V shed 5 bases and J shed 1 base, with 11 bases lying between them. CDR3 length equals 13 residues. CDR1 is SQVTM, CDR2 ANQGSEA, per germline. This CDR3 reads CSVRMGGNTEAFF. Written as DNA, the CDR3 is TGCAGCGTTCGCATGGGGGGGAACACTGAAGCTTTCTTT.

This clonotype occurred many times. The genes are TRBV20-1 and TRBJ1-2; 7 positions match TRBD1. The CDR3 runs to 15 residues. Germline assignment: CDR1 DFQATT and CDR2 SNEGSKA (reference sequence). V was clipped by 5 bases and J by 4 bases; unmatched bases: 13. CDR3 sequence reads: CSARNPGQTVYGYTF. Here the CDR3 DNA reads TGCAGTGCTCGGAATCCGGGACAGACCGTCTATGGCTACACCTTC.

There are many counts of this clonotype. The chain recombines TRBV13 with TRBJ2-7; D gene uncertain. The CDR3 spans 17 residues. Germline loops: CDR1 PRHDT, CDR2 FYEKMQ (reference sequence). V shed 5 bases and J shed 0 bases, with 20 bases lying between them. CDR3 residues: CASSRHDGRPSSYEQYF. The CDR3 DNA reads as TGTGCCAGCAGCCGACACGACGGACGACCTAGCTCCTACGAGCAGTACTTC.

This clonotype was picked up one time. The chain links TRBV11-2 to TRBJ2-3, with D possibly called TRBD1 or TRBD2 (6 bases each). Germline CDR1 is SGHAT and CDR2 is FQNNGV. The CDR3 consists of 20 residues. Trimming removed 1 base at V and 1 base at J, with 24 bases between. Here the CDR3 DNA reads TGTGCCAGCAGCTTAGTGGGGCGGGGAACAGGGATTGGTGGCACAGATACGCAGTATTTT. It specifies CASSLVGRGTGIGGTDTQYF.

The chain's CDR3 is CASSYSPRGDRGGYTF. The DNA for the CDR3 is TGTGCCAGCAGTTACTCTCCCCGGGGGGACAGGGGTGGCTACACCTTC. The chain recombines TRBV6-5 with TRBJ1-2; TRBD1 agrees at 10 bases. Germline trimming cut 0 bases from V and 7 bases from J; bases unmatched to any gene: 8. The germline CDR1 and CDR2 sequences are MNHEY and SVGAGI. The CDR3 is made up of 16 amino acids.

This clonotype was detected many times. The chain combines TRBV18 with TRBJ1-3; weak D call: TRBD1 (6 bases). The CDR3 contains 15 residues. Looked up from germline, CDR1 is KGHSH and CDR2 is LQKENI. V lost 5 bases and J lost 4, with 15 bases in between. The CDR3 DNA sequence: TGTGCCAGCTCAGGGGGCGAGCTGAGCGGAAACACCATATATTTT. This codes for CASSGGELSGNTIYF.

V gene TRBV11-3 combines with J gene TRBJ2-7; TRBD1 or TRBD2 may be the D gene (5 bases each). The germline gives CDR1 SGHNT, CDR2 YENEEA. CDR3 length equals 15 residues. With 5 bases removed from V and 0 bases from J, the gap between germline ends came to 14 bases. The CDR3 DNA is TGTGCCAGCAGCCCCGGGACCCCCCGCTCCTACGAGCAGTACTTC. Protein sequence: CASSPGTPRSYEQYF.

This clonotype has a count of ten or more. Sequence at one end of the junction differs from germline and may be a read error. This chain joins TRBV7-7 and TRBJ2-5; 9 positions match TRBD2. The germline V gene has CDR1 SSHAT and CDR2 FNYEAQ (reference sequence). The CDR3 spans 16 residues. The CDR3 DNA is TGTGCTAGCAGCCTTGGACTAGCGCACAACCAAGAGACCCAGTACTTC. Translating gives CASSLGLAHNQETQYF.

The sample holds many counts of this clonotype. The chain joins TRBV20-1 to TRBJ2-7; the D is unclear. The CDR3 covers 14 residues. The germline V gene encodes CDR1 DFQATT and CDR2 SNEGSKA (reference sequence). Trimming took off 0 bases at V and 8 bases at J, with 17 bases between the two ends. The CDR3: CSARDVRLPEKQYF. DNA for the CDR3: TGCAGTGCTAGAGATGTACGGCTACCGGAAAAGCAGTACTTC.

The chain employs TRBV20-1 and TRBJ1-6, with a possible D match to TRBD1 (5 bases). V lost 4 bases and J lost 5, with 18 bases in between. CDR3 length equals 16 residues. Germline-derived CDR1 and CDR2 are DFQATT and SNEGSKA (reference sequence). The CDR3 here is CSAMGYVWGDNSPLHF. The CDR3 DNA reads as TGCAGTGCTATGGGCTACGTGTGGGGGGATAATTCACCCCTCCACTTT.

Ten or more counts support this clonotype. The chain combines TRBV11-2 with TRBJ2-1; 12 bases align to TRBD2. With 5 bases clipped from V and 6 bases from J, the junction kept 11 bases outside the gene matches. This CDR3 is 17 amino acids long. The V gene's germline CDR1 is SGHAT and CDR2 FQNNGV. CDR3 DNA: TGTGCCAGCAGCCGAACAAGACTAGCGGGAGTGAGCAATGAGCAGTTCTTC. Translation: CASSRTRLAGVSNEQFF.

This clonotype has a count of ten or more. One junction end disagrees with the germline gene, perhaps due to a read error. The chain couples TRBV12-3 or TRBV12-4 to TRBJ2-1; 10 bases line up with TRBD2. The CDR3 has 15 amino acids. DNA of the CDR3: TGTGCCAGCAGTCTAGCGGGAGTAAGGTCAAATGAGCAGTTCTTC. Protein product: CASSLAGVRSNEQFF.

The table lists this clonotype with many counts. The J gene is TRBJ2-7, the V gene TRBV7-9; possible D gene TRBD1, 6 bases. CDR3 length equals 15 residues. V lost 2 bases, J lost 4 bases, and 15 bases lay in between. Germline V gene sequence: CDR1 SEHNR, CDR2 FQNEAQ (reference sequence). CDR3 nucleotides: TGTGCCAGCAGCTTATCGGGGCAGGGGACATACGAGCAGTACTTC. Translated: CASSLSGQGTYEQYF.

This chain joins TRBV19 and TRBJ1-3, with D maybe TRBD1 (6 bases). CDR1 LNHDA and CDR2 SQIVND come from the germline V gene (reference sequence). The CDR3 loop spans 16 amino acids. The ends were cut back, 5 bases at V and 0 bases at J, with 14 bases in the middle. The CDR3 DNA is TGTGCCAGTAGTGACAGGCGACGATCCTCTGGAAACACCATATATTTT. Translation: CASSDRRRSSGNTIYF.

This clonotype was seen many times. The chain couples TRBV9 to TRBJ1-2; D gene ambiguous. Per germline, CDR1 SGDLS and CDR2 YYNGEE. V dropped 1 base and J dropped 3 bases, with 13 bases sitting between them. CDR3 length: 15 residues. DNA of the CDR3: TGTGCCAGCAGCGTATCTGGATTTGGGGACTATGGCTACACCTTC. This encodes CASSVSGFGDYGYTF. Using reference TRBV9 and TRBJ1-2 for the parts outside the CDR3, the full variable domain is DSGVTQTPKHLITATGQRVTLRCSPRSGDLSVYWYQQSLDQGLQFLIQYYNGEERAKGNILERFSAQQFPDLHSELNLSSLELGDSALYFCASSVSGFGDYGYTFGSGTRLTVV.

V gene TRBV2 combines with J gene TRBJ1-4, with D tentatively TRBD1 (5 bases). Germline V CDR1 and CDR2: SNHLY, FYNNEI. This CDR3 region has 15 residues. The V end was cut by 0 bases, the J end by 8 bases, with 13 bases between. In DNA, the CDR3 is TGTGCCAGCAGTGAAGCTGGGAGGGGTCGGGAAAAACTGTTTTTT. Translation: CASSEAGRGREKLFF.

The rearrangement joins TRBV12-3 or TRBV12-4 to TRBJ1-6; D not certain. Between the trimmed V and J ends, which lost 6 bases and 8 bases, there was a span of 5 bases. The CDR3 spans 11 residues. CDR3 sequence reads: CASSRDSPLHF. CDR3 nucleotide sequence: TGTGCCAGCAGCAGAGATTCACCCCTCCACTTT.